This T cell receptor (beta chain) stems from a study of OX40 agonist ivuxolimab in advanced cancers. The wider study: Partial responses were achieved by three patients: one hepatocellular carcinoma, two cutaneous melanoma. Study findings and constraints: Specificity for antigen went undetermined in the expanded peripheral T cells.

Repertoires were generated with immunoSEQ multiplex PCR, while TCRdb's copy carries only in-frame clones and drops some. The sample holds roughly 68,000 clones, approximately 90% seen once. Germline loops: CDR1 SGDLS, CDR2 YYNGEE. This CDR3 has 14 amino acids. V lost 3 bases and J lost 3, with 11 bases in between. Of note for this clone: No antigen is known for it.

The sequence was obtained from an adult with an advanced solid tumor such as melanoma, head and neck, liver or kidney cancer. The sequenced sample was CD4+ or CD8+ T cells sorted from blood, obtained in a trial of the OX40 agonist ivuxolimab. The genes are TRBV9 and TRBJ2-3, with D uncertain. The CDR3, as DNA: TGTGCCAGCAGCGCTAACTTCCGTACAGATACGCAGTATTTT. Its translation is CASSANFRTDTQYF.